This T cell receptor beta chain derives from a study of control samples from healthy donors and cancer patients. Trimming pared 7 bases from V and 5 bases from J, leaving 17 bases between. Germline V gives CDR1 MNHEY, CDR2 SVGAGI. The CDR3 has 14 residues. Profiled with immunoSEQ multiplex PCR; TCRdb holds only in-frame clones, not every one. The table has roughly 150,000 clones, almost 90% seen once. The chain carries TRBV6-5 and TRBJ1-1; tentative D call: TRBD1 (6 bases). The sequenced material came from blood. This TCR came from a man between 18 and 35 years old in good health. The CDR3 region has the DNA TGTGCCAGCATTGCCCAACAGGGAGGAACTGAAGCTTTCTTT. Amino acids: CASIAQQGGTEAFF.